This T cell receptor beta chain was found in a study of PD-1 blockade in classical Hodgkin lymphoma (dated by TCRdb to 2019 to 2021). Turning to the overall study: Nivolumab dosing was 3 mg/kg intravenously every 2 weeks, continuing until either disease progression or unacceptable toxicity. To define a peripheral blood immune signature of response to PD-1 blockade in classical Hodgkin lymphoma, the study combined TCR beta sequencing with CyTOF. Summary of the overall study and its limitations: Newly diagnosed patients were reported to have lower baseline TCR diversity than healthy donors, and relapsed/refractory patients were reported to have lower baseline TCR diversity still. A significant rise by C4D1 was seen in CD4+ but not CD8+ TCR diversity (p=0.0027 vs p=0.16), with the rise being most apparent in complete responders (p=0.02). The study covered only a single clinical trial cohort, and the causes of the repertoire differences, possibly disease activity or prior therapy, were still not defined. Trial patients with a complete response had baseline diversity similar to that of newly diagnosed patients, while partial responders and progressors had significantly lower diversity. Lower diversity was observed in patients in whom nivolumab was started less than 1 year after ASCT, and these patients were excluded from later analyses so that confounding by immune reconstitution would be avoided.

The Qiagen DNeasy kit was used to extract genomic DNA from unsorted PBMCs and from the negatively selected CD4+ and CD8+ fractions. Amplification of TCR beta CDR3 regions was done by immunoSEQ multiplex PCR with primers that anneal to V and J segments. Amplification bias was minimized using a synthetic immune receptor repertoire, and residual bias was removed computationally after sequencing. The original methods were these. Custom Python scripts were used to quantify repertoire diversity as the Shannon entropy index. Unsorted, CD4+ and CD8+ repertoires were analyzed separately, except in combined analyses where CD4+ and CD8+ sequences were merged in silico. A clone was considered expanded if an increase in frequency of at least 2-fold after treatment relative to C1D1 was found, and a pseudocount of 0.5 was applied to clones undetected at baseline. Clones with 0 or 1 copy at C1D1 were classified as singleton clones, and clones with 2 or more copies were classified as non-singleton clones. By matching protein sequences in sorted samples from the same patient, clones expanded in unsorted samples were annotated as CD4+, CD8+ or unknown. Wilcoxon tests on paired samples were used to test changes in diversity from C1D1 to C4D1. Here the immuneACCESS table is served through TCRdb, limited to in-frame sequences with V and J called. Missing clones are a known gap in these copies; in checked studies unresolved V genes cover under half, and the rest lacks a known reason. That table gives V, J and clone size, and the DNA gave D and trimming. This sample gives around 34,000 clones in total; 90% of them show up just once. The ten most abundant clones make up more than 0.2% of the sample.

What this sample's time point label stands for: cycle 1 day 1 (C1D1), immediately before nivolumab initiation. Every trial patient had relapsed after autologous stem cell transplantation, and cohorts A, B and C differed in prior brentuximab vedotin exposure. CD4+ T cells were purified from thawed PBMCs by magnetic negative selection with a Miltenyi CD4+ T cell isolation kit. The trial cohort was composed of about 58 patients with relapsed/refractory classical Hodgkin lymphoma, for whom complete response, partial response or progressive disease was recorded as best overall response. In the multi-cohort phase II CheckMate 205 trial, trial patients received single-agent nivolumab. An independent review committee assessed best overall response by applying the 2007 International Working Group response criteria. Trial PBMCs were obtained immediately prior to nivolumab initiation (C1D1) and on therapy at cycle 2 day 1 and cycle 4 day 1. Peripheral blood was collected in 8 mL Vacutainer Cell Preparation Tubes, from which PBMCs were isolated by centrifugation and then cryopreserved. Purified CD4+ and CD8+ fractions were prepared only for cases in which an additional PBMC sample was available. Magnetically labelled cells were removed on LS columns in a quadroMACS separator, and the flow-through was collected as the purified fraction.

The V end gives up 5 bases and the J end 0 bases, leaving 16 bases in the junction not matched to a gene. Including cysteine and phenylalanine, the CDR3 has 20 amino acids. Just the 60-base CDR3 DNA is kept, in frame starting at base 1. As encoded in the germline V gene, CDR1 is MRHNA while CDR2 is SNTAGT. In the case of this clone: Its binding antigen is unknown. No clone much larger than this one lies a single base away; base qualities are absent.

This TCR came from a human donor with classical Hodgkin lymphoma. The specimen was CD4+ T cells from blood, collected at baseline. This chain is built from TRBV6-4 and TRBJ2-1, with 10 bases matching TRBD2. CDR3 sequence: CASSKIAGGRGKGSYNEQFF. The bases are TGTGCCAGCAGTAAAATAGCGGGAGGAAGGGGGAAGGGCTCCTACAATGAGCAGTTCTTC.